The sequence of this TCR beta chain was determined in a study of CD8+ T cells in alopecia areata. Overall study: The drug, tofacitinib, lasted 6 to 18 months, followed by 6 months off drug. Findings and caveats of the study: Researchers say the link of baseline CD8+ expansion to response remains uncertain, with one nonresponder. Tofacitinib significantly decreased scalp clonality and expanded CD8+ clones among top 100.

Germline V gives CDR1 ENHRY, CDR2 SYGVKD. With V trimmed by 4 bases and J by 8 bases, 5 bases remained unmatched. The CDR3 extends over 14 amino acids. Regarding this clone: Its matching antigen is unknown.

cDNA serving as the sequencing template came from extracted, reverse transcribed RNA. The protocol was immunoSEQ multiplex PCR, while the TCRdb copy is restricted to in-frame clones and leaves out a portion. The data show about 170,000 clones, with around 58% seen just once and 16% held by the top ten. Treatment given: oral pan-JAK inhibitor, 5-10 mg twice daily. Those with alopecia areata gave lesional scalp punch biopsies and peripheral blood. V is TRBV10-3 and J is TRBJ1-6, with 7 bases matching TRBD1. The sequence came from a human donor with alopecia areata. Sequences were derived from CD4+ T cells sorted from blood, sampled around week 55, from a patient treated with tofacitinib. The CDR3 loop reads CAISAGTDYSPLHF. The CDR3 nucleotides are TGTGCCATCAGTGCCGGGACAGACTATTCACCCCTCCACTTT.